The T cell receptor beta chain described here comes from a study of T cell repertoires in cytomegalovirus infection. Overall study: Newly reported HLA-C-restricted and thoroughly characterized HLA-B-restricted CMV epitopes were employed. Both a matching HLA type and CMV infection were indicated by public TCR beta signatures. General study findings and limits: The study identified carriers of CMV plus the relevant HLA from cumulative public TCR beta family frequency.

Comment on this clonotype: What it recognizes is unknown.

Trimming pared 2 bases from V and 8 bases from J, leaving 16 bases between. Per the germline V gene, CDR1 is MDHEN and CDR2 is SYDVKM. The CDR3 is 15 amino acids. Via MiXCR, TCRdb re-called the reads, giving one row per CDR3 protein. The profile shows 250,000 to 300,000 distinct CDR3 sequences, 20% to 25% of them singletons. The sequencing used cultured PBMCs, collected from culture after CMV antigen stimulation. This TCR derives from a human donor in good health (CMV status not recorded). Some clones in this sample may be carry-over from other donors' samples. The chain is built from TRBV28 and TRBJ2-1; maybe TRBD2 (6 bases). The CDR3 sequence: CASSLIAGWADEQFF. CDR3 bases: TGTGCCAGCAGTTTAATTGCGGGATGGGCAGATGAGCAGTTCTTC.